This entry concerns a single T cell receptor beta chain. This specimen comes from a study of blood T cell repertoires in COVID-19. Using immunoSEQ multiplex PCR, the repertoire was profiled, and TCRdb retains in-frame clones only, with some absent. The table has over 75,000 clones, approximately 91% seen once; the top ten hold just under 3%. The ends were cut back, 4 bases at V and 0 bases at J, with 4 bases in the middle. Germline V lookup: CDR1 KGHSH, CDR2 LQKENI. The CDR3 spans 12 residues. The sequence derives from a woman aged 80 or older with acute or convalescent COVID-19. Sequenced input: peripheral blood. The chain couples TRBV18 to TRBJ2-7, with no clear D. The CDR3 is CASSLSSYEQYF. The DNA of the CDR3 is TGTGCCAGCTCACTGAGCTCCTACGAGCAGTACTTC.